This T cell receptor (beta chain) came from a study of response to subunit inactivated influenza vaccine (dated by TCRdb to the late 2010s). Looking at the study overall: Deep quantitative profiling of the T cell receptor repertoire was used in the study to follow responses to a trivalent subunit inactivated influenza vaccine.

What the authors observed across the whole study: According to the authors, only a limited number of new T cells may be recruited by each seasonal influenza vaccination.

Concerning this clonotype itself: Its antigen is still unknown. No much larger clonotype is one base removed from it; base qualities were not supplied.

Germline trimming amounts to 5 bases on V and 3 bases on J, with 6 as the count of junction bases outside the gene matches. The CDR3 runs 15 residues from the cysteine to the phenylalanine. Here the CDR3 DNA is all that survives: 45 bases in frame from base 1. Library preparation was by RT-PCR. Data came from an Illumina HiSeq 2500. The public sequencing data were trimmed at Q25 with fastp and processed into clonotypes with MiXCR by TCRdb, which kept only in-frame beta chains. A single entry per CDR3 protein holds the most common genes and DNA from its merged rows. The sample table records roughly 650,000 distinct CDR3 sequences; roughly 14% of these occur just once. Approximately 10% of the sample comes from the top ten.

The clonotype originates from a man aged 50 to 60 who received an inactivated influenza vaccine. Donor details come from another sample of the same person, matched by shared clones. Here the sequenced sample was PBMCs from blood, taken about 13 days after vaccination. Here the chain combines TRBV12-3 or TRBV12-4 and TRBJ2-2; a stretch of 7 junction bases matches TRBD1. The CDR3 region: CASSMTGPDTGELFF. In nucleotide form, the sequence is TGTGCCAGCAGTATGACAGGGCCAGACACCGGGGAGCTGTTTTTT.